This paragraph covers one T cell receptor beta chain sequence. This specimen belongs to a study of beta chain features in type 1 diabetes. Every isolated RNA sample was fully reverse transcribed, so sequencing captured expressed TCRB transcripts. Only in-frame clones appear in the TCRdb table, and some are missing; sequencing was by immunoSEQ multiplex PCR. The table lists 450,000 or so clones, 9.5% to 12% of them singletons. One heparinised draw, averaging roughly 0.12 L, was taken per donor. This CDR3 region has 13 residues. Trimming left V 6 bases short and J 7 bases short, with 13 bases between. CDR1 SQVTM and CDR2 ANQGSEA come from the germline V gene.

The specimen was naive CD4+ T cells from blood. The J gene is TRBJ1-6, the V gene TRBV29-1; possible D gene TRBD1, 6 bases. This receptor was taken from a woman between 18 and 30 years old in good health. Here the CDR3 reads CSVVQGPNSPLHF. In DNA form, the CDR3 reads TGCAGCGTAGTCCAGGGGCCGAATTCACCCCTCCACTTT. The complete variable domain, with remaining parts taken from reference TRBV29-1 and TRBJ1-6, reads SAVISQKPSRDICQRGTSLTIQCQVDSQVTMMFWYRQQPGQSLTLIATANQGSEATYESGFVIDKFPISRPNLTFSTLTVSNMSPEDSSIYLCSVVQGPNSPLHFGNGTRLTVT.